This T cell receptor beta chain was profiled in a study of Ad26.COV2.S vaccination and SARS-CoV-2 variants. At the level of the study: Of the COV1001 trial arms, the Ad26.COV2.S arm included the donor. By the intramuscular route, Ad26.COV2.S was given once, or twice 56 days apart.

This sample's treatment: some 19 received Ad26.COV2.S at low or high dose, single or two shots; about five received placebo; per-sample allocation not given. The samples were gathered on day 63 after the first injection of vaccine or placebo. Profiling relied on immunoSEQ multiplex PCR, and the TCRdb table lists in-frame clones only, not all of them. The table records around 340,000 clones, approximately 90% of them present only once. CDR3 length: 13 amino acids. Germline V lookup: CDR1 GTSNPN, CDR2 SVGIG (reference sequence). The V end was cut by 5 bases, the J end by 1 base, with 9 bases between. V gene TRBV30 combines with J gene TRBJ1-3; possibly TRBD1 for D (5 bases). This receptor was taken from a person aged 18-65 years who received the Ad26.COV2.S COVID-19 vaccine or a placebo. Sequenced material: peripheral blood, taken in a trial of Ad26.COV2.S vaccine versus placebo. The CDR3 loop reads CAWDTGSGNTIYF. Written as DNA, the CDR3 is TGTGCCTGGGATACAGGTTCTGGAAACACCATATATTTT.